These 23 T cell receptor beta chains were all obtained from the same sample, sequenced in a study of tissue T cells after allogeneic stem cell transplantation. The protocol was immunoSEQ multiplex PCR, while the TCRdb copy is restricted to in-frame clones and leaves out a portion. The table shows around 28,000 clones, with roughly 87% occurring only once. The material sequenced was blood, taken before transplantation. These TCRs come from a woman aged 18-55 years who later had graft-versus-host disease after an allogeneic stem cell transplant.

CDR3 protein: CASSVGLAGRPGTDTQYF. The CDR3 nucleotides are TGTGCCAGCAGCGTAGGACTAGCGGGACGGCCAGGGACAGATACGCAGTATTTT. The chain carries TRBV9 and TRBJ2-3; 11 positions agree with TRBD2. Germline V gene sequence: CDR1 SGDLS, CDR2 YYNGEE. Germline trimming cut 0 bases from V and 3 bases from J; bases unmatched to any gene: 9. This CDR3 is built from 18 residues. The variable domain in full, with the rest retrieved from reference TRBV9 and TRBJ2-3, is DSGVTQTPKHLITATGQRVTLRCSPRSGDLSVYWYQQSLDQGLQFLIQYYNGEERAKGNILERFSAQQFPDLHSELNLSSLELGDSALYFCASSVGLAGRPGTDTQYFGPGTRLTVL.

The genes are TRBV6-2 or TRBV6-3 and TRBJ2-3; D is undetermined. CDR3 length: 15 amino acids. Trimming removed 0 bases from V and 1 base from J, with 8 bases in between. Germline CDR1 and CDR2: MNHEY and SVGEGT. The CDR3 DNA reads as TGTGCCAGCAGTTACTCGATAGAGGGCACAGATACGCAGTATTTT. Amino acid sequence: CASSYSIEGTDTQYF.

V gene TRBV20-1 combines with J gene TRBJ2-1; 8 bases match TRBD2. Germline values: CDR1 DFQATT, CDR2 SNEGSKA (reference sequence). After removal of 6 bases from V and 5 bases from J, the junction contained 12 bases not matched to a gene. The CDR3 covers 15 residues. This CDR3 is CSASLASGWNNEQFF. The DNA for the CDR3 is TGCAGTGCCAGTCTGGCTAGCGGGTGGAACAATGAGCAGTTCTTC.

This clone came up once. The chain employs TRBV18 and TRBJ1-1; the D is unclear. The germline V gene has CDR1 KGHSH and CDR2 LQKENI. This CDR3 is built from 16 residues. V lost 3 bases to trimming and J lost 1 base, with 15 bases between them. The CDR3 reads CASSPGSLGRNTEAFF. The CDR3 DNA follows: TGTGCCAGCTCACCCGGGTCATTAGGGCGGAACACTGAAGCTTTCTTT.

The chain employs TRBV2 and TRBJ2-7; TRBD1 matches 9 bases. The germline V gene encodes CDR1 SNHLY and CDR2 FYNNEI. The trim removed 6 bases at V and 5 bases at J, leaving 8 bases unmatched. This CDR3 comprises 14 residues. In DNA form, the CDR3 reads TGTGCCAGCAGGACCGGGACAGGGATCCACGAGCAGTACTTC. Translated, it gives CASRTGTGIHEQYF. The full variable domain, in which reference TRBV2 and TRBJ2-7 provide the parts outside the CDR3, is EPEVTQTPSHQVTQMGQEVILRCVPISNHLYFYWYRQILGQKVEFLVSFYNNEISEKSEIFDDQFSVERPDGSNFTLKIRSTKLEDSAMYFCASRTGTGIHEQYFGPGTRLTVT.

This rearrangement joins TRBV18 to TRBJ2-7; D is ambiguous. Germline CDR1 reads KGHSH; CDR2 reads LQKENI. This CDR3 is 14 amino acids long. V lost 3 bases and J 4 bases, leaving 13 bases between the germline ends. For the CDR3, the DNA is TGTGCCAGCTCACCCCGAGACACACCGTACGAGCAGTACTTC. This codes for CASSPRDTPYEQYF.

V is TRBV5-6 and J is TRBJ1-2; 11 nucleotides align to TRBD1. There are 16 residues in the CDR3. Germline lookup yields CDR1 SGHDT and CDR2 YYEEEE. Trimming at V came to 4 bases and at J to 3 bases, leaving 8 bases not matched to a gene. CDR3 sequence (DNA): TGTGCCAGCAGCGAAACTGGGGGACAGGGGGACTATGGCTACACCTTC. Encoded protein: CASSETGGQGDYGYTF.

The CDR3 DNA sequence: TGTGCCAGCAGCCGAGGGGGGGGACAGTCCTACGAGCAGTACTTC. Its protein is CASSRGGGQSYEQYF. V gene TRBV27 combines with J gene TRBJ2-7; D is possibly TRBD1 or TRBD2 (7 bases each). Germline CDR1 MNHEY, CDR2 SMNVEV (reference sequence). The CDR3 has 15 residues. V gave up 6 bases and J gave up 1 base, with 16 bases separating them.

The chain employs TRBV18 and TRBJ2-7; no clear D. The CDR3 loop spans 12 amino acids. The V gene lost 5 bases and the J gene lost 2 bases, with 7 bases spanning the gap. Per the germline V gene, CDR1 is KGHSH and CDR2 is LQKENI. The CDR3 loop reads CASSSKTYEQYF. The CDR3 DNA follows: TGTGCCAGCTCATCAAAAACCTACGAGCAGTACTTC.

The chain couples TRBV4-1 to TRBJ2-7; 11 bases align to TRBD2. Germline values: CDR1 MGHRA, CDR2 YSYEKL. This CDR3 contains 15 residues. V lost 1 base and J lost 3; bases outside the gene matches: 2. The CDR3 loop reads CASSQVAGGDYEQYF. The CDR3 DNA follows: TGCGCCAGCAGCCAAGTAGCGGGAGGGGACTACGAGCAGTACTTC.

The chain uses TRBV7-2 and TRBJ1-1; D perhaps matches TRBD1 (5 bases). CDR3 length equals 17 residues. Germline V gene lookup returns CDR1 SGHTA and CDR2 FQGNSA. V lost 4 bases, J lost 2 bases, and 20 bases lay in between. The DNA for the CDR3 is TGTGCCAGCAGCTCACTAGGGGCCGGACGGACAAACACTGAAGCTTTCTTT. Its translation is CASSSLGAGRTNTEAFF.

The chain uses TRBV3-1 (or the pseudogene TRBV3-2) and TRBJ2-1, with 9 bases identical to TRBD2. With 4 bases clipped from V and 4 bases from J, the junction kept 2 bases outside the gene matches. CDR1 is LGHDT, CDR2 YNNKEL, per germline (reference sequence). The CDR3 length is 14 residues. The CDR3 loop is CASSLGLAYNEQFF. The CDR3 nucleotides are TGTGCCAGCAGCCTTGGACTAGCGTACAATGAGCAGTTCTTC.

This chain links TRBV6-1 with TRBJ1-1; no definite D call. V lost 3 bases and J lost 2, with 7 bases in between. The V gene's germline CDR1 is MNHNS and CDR2 SASEGT. The CDR3 covers 13 residues. CDR3 coding DNA: TGTGCCAGCAGTGAGCACGGAAACACTGAAGCTTTCTTT. Protein product: CASSEHGNTEAFF.

The chain uses TRBV9 and TRBJ1-1, with TRBD1 as a possible D gene (5 bases). The CDR3 extends over 16 amino acids. V shed 0 bases and J shed 4 bases, with 16 bases lying between them. Per germline, CDR1 SGDLS and CDR2 YYNGEE. In DNA form, the CDR3 reads TGTGCCAGCAGCGTAGATCGAGGGGATGATGGCACTGAAGCTTTCTTT. Its protein product is CASSVDRGDDGTEAFF.

This clone was detected only once. V usage is TRBV28 and J usage is TRBJ2-7; TRBD2 matches at 7 bases. This CDR3 region has 17 residues. J lost 4 bases, V lost 6 bases, and 18 bases had no gene match. Per germline, CDR1 MDHEN and CDR2 SYDVKM. The CDR3 protein is CASSPLGGGPSQYEQYF. In nucleotides, the CDR3 is TGTGCCAGCAGCCCCTTGGGGGGGGGACCCTCCCAGTACGAGCAGTACTTC.

The chain has TRBV19 and TRBJ2-5, with 9 bases identical to TRBD1. Germline V lookup: CDR1 LNHDA, CDR2 SQIVND (reference sequence). This CDR3 has 12 residues. V lost 9 bases and J lost 5; bases outside the gene matches: 4. The CDR3 spells CASCGQGETQYF. The CDR3 DNA is TGTGCCAGCTGCGGACAGGGGGAGACCCAGTACTTC.

The rearrangement links TRBV27 to TRBJ1-1; 8 bases map to TRBD1. This CDR3 has 14 residues. The germline V gene has CDR1 MNHEY and CDR2 SMNVEV (reference sequence). V lost 5 bases to trimming and J lost 5 bases; unmatched junction nucleotides: 7. CDR3 in amino acids: CASSLTGAVTEAFF. The DNA of the CDR3 is TGTGCCAGCAGTCTGACAGGGGCTGTGACTGAAGCTTTCTTT.

This chain connects TRBV9 to TRBJ2-3, with 13 bases lining up with TRBD2. The CDR3 extends over 18 amino acids. Germline CDR1 SGDLS, CDR2 YYNGEE. Trimming cost V 2 bases and J 0 bases; bases outside gene matches: 6. The CDR3 nucleotides are TGTGCCAGCAGCGTGCGACTAGCGGGAGGTACTAGCACAGATACGCAGTATTTT. Its protein is CASSVRLAGGTSTDTQYF.

V gene TRBV4-1 combines with J gene TRBJ2-1, with 8 bases identical to TRBD2. The V gene end was trimmed by 3 bases and the J gene end by 9 bases; junction bases not matched to a gene: 13. Germline loops: CDR1 MGHRA, CDR2 YSYEKL. This CDR3 spans 16 amino acids. The CDR3 loop reads CASSHSPGGLSGEQFF. CDR3 sequence (DNA): TGCGCCAGCAGCCACTCCCCGGGGGGGCTGAGTGGTGAGCAGTTCTTC.

With regard to this clone: Other DNA sequences of this sample code for an identical CDR3. This chain joins TRBV7-2 and TRBJ1-6; D is uncertain. V lost 2 bases to trimming and J lost 10 bases, with 15 bases between them. The length of the CDR3 is 15 residues. Germline assignment: CDR1 SGHTA and CDR2 FQGNSA. CDR3 loop: CASSLRSGSDSPLHF. The CDR3 nucleotides are TGTGCCAGCAGCTTAAGGTCTGGGTCTGACTCACCCCTCCACTTT.

The chain has TRBV6-6 and TRBJ1-1; D is uncertain. This CDR3 contains 14 residues. Per the germline V gene, CDR1 is MNHNY and CDR2 is SVGAGI (reference sequence). Deletions cut 7 bases from V and 0 bases from J, with 12 bases between. CDR3 residues: CASILDTMNTEAFF. The DNA of the CDR3 is TGTGCCAGCATCCTAGACACTATGAACACTGAAGCTTTCTTT.

The genes are TRBV9 and TRBJ2-1; D may be TRBD2 (6 bases). This CDR3 is built from 13 residues. The germline V gene has CDR1 SGDLS and CDR2 YYNGEE. Trimming took off 4 bases at V and 4 bases at J, with 9 bases between the two ends. The CDR3 protein is CASSPGLYNEQFF. The CDR3 coding sequence is TGTGCCAGCAGCCCGGGACTGTACAATGAGCAGTTCTTC.

V usage is TRBV5-5 and J usage is TRBJ1-3; D gene uncertain. The CDR3 length is 11 residues. Germline CDR1 is SGHKS and CDR2 is YYEKEE (reference sequence). With 2 bases removed from V and 8 bases from J, the gap between germline ends came to 5 bases. In DNA form, the CDR3 reads TGTGCCAGCAGCTTTATGGACACCATATATTTT. It encodes CASSFMDTIYF.